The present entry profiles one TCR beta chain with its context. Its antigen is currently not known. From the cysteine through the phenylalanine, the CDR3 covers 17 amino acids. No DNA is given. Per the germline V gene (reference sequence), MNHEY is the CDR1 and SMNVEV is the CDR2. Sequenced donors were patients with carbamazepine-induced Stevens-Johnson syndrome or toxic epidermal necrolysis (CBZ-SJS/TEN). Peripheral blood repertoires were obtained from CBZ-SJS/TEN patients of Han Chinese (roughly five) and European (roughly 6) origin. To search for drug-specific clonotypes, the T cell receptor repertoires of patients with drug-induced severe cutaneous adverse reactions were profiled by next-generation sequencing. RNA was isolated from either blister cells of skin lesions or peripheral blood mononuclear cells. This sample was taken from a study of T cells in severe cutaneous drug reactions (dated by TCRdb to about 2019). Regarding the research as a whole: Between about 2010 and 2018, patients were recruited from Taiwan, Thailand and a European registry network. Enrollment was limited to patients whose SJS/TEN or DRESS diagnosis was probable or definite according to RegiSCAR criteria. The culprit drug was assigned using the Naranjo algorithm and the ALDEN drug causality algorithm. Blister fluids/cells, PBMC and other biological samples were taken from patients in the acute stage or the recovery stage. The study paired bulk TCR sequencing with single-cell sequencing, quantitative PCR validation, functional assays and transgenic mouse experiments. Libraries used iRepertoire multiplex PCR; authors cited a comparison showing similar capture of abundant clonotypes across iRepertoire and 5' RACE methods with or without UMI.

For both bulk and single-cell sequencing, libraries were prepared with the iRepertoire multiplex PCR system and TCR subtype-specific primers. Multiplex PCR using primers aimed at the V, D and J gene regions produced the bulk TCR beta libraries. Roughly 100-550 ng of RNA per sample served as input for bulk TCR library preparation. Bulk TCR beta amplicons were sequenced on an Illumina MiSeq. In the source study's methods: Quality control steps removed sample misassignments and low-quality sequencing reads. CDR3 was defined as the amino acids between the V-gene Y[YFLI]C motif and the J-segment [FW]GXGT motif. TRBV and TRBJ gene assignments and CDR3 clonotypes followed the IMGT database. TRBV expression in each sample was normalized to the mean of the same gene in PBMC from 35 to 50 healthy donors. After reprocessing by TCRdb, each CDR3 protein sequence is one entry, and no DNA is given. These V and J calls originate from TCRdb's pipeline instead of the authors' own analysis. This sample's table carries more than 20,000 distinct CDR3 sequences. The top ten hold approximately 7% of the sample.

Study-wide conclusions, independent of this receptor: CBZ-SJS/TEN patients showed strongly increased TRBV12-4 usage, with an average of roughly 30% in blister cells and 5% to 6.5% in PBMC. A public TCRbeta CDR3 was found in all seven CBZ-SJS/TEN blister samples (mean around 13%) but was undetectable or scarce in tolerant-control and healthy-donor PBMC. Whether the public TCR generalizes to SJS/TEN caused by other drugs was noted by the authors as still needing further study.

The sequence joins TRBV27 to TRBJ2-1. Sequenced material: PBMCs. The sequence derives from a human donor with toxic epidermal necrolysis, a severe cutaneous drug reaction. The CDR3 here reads CASSLLRRRGSYNEQFF.